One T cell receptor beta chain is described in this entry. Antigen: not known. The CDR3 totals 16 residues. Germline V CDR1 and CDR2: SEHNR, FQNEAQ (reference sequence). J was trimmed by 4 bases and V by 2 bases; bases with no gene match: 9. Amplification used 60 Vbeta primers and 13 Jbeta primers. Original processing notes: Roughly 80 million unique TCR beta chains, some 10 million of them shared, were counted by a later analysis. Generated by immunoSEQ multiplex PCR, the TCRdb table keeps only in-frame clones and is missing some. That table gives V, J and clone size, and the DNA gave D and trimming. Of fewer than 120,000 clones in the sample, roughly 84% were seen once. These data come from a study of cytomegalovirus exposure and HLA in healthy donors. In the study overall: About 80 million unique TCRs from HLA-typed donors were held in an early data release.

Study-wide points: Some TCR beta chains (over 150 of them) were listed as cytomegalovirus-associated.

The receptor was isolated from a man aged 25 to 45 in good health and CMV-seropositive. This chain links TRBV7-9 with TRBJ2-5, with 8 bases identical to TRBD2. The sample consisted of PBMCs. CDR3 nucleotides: TGTGCCAGCAGCTTACCCCGGGGGGGCACCAGAGAGACCCAGTACTTC. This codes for CASSLPRGGTRETQYF.